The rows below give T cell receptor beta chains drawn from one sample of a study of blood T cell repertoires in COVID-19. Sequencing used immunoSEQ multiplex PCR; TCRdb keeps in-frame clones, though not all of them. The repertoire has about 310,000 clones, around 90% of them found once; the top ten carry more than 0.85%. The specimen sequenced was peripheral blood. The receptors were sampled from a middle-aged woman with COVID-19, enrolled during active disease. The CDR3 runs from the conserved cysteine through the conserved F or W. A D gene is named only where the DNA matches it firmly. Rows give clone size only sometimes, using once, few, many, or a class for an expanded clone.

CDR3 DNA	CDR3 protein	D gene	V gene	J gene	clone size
TGTGCCAGCAGCTTTCGTCCGACAGGGGGCGGCTCTGGGGCCAACGTCCTGACTTTC	CASSFRPTGGGSGANVLTF	TRBD1	TRBV7-2	TRBJ2-6	-
TGTGCCAGCTCACCAACCGAGGGGGCGGGCTACACCTTC	CASSPTEGAGYTF	TRBD1	TRBV18	TRBJ1-2	-
TGTGCCAGCGGGACGTTAGGGGGTCGTAACTATGGCTACACCTTC	CASGTLGGRNYGYTF	-	TRBV5-6	TRBJ1-2	-
TGTGCCAGCAGCTCGGGACAGCCCACAGATACGCAGTATTTT	CASSSGQPTDTQYF	TRBD1	TRBV7-3	TRBJ2-3	-
TGTGCCAGCAGTGACTCGACAGGCCCAGATACGCAGTATTTT	CASSDSTGPDTQYF	-	TRBV6-4	TRBJ2-3	-
TGTGCCAGCAGCTTGGCTGGACAGGGGACTGAAAAACTGTTTTTT	CASSLAGQGTEKLFF	TRBD1	TRBV5-6	TRBJ1-4	once
TGTGCCAGCTCACTCCTAGGCGACCTCACCTACGAGCAGTACTTC	CASSLLGDLTYEQYF	-	TRBV18	TRBJ2-7	-
TGTGCCAGCAGTGAAACGGGAGACTATGGCTACACCTTC	CASSETGDYGYTF	-	TRBV2	TRBJ1-2	-
TGCGCCAGCAGCCCACCGGGAATCGGTTCCTACAATGAGCAGTTCTTC	CASSPPGIGSYNEQFF	-	TRBV4-3	TRBJ2-1	-
TGTGCCAGTAGGTACAGGAGCGGGGTGAACACTGAAGCTTTCTTT	CASRYRSGVNTEAFF	-	TRBV19	TRBJ1-1	-
TGCGCCAGCAGCCATTCGACAGGGGGAACTGAAGCTTTCTTT	CASSHSTGGTEAFF	TRBD1	TRBV4-3	TRBJ1-1	-
TGTGCCAGTAGTAGCGGGACCTACACCGGGGAGCTGTTTTTT	CASSSGTYTGELFF	-	TRBV19	TRBJ2-2	-
TGTGCCTGGGGACAGGGGGCGCTTCAGCCCCAGCATTTT	CAWGQGALQPQHF	TRBD1	TRBV30	TRBJ1-5	-
TGTGCCAGCAGCTCCATGGCAGGTTCAACCTCCTACGAGCAGTACTTC	CASSSMAGSTSYEQYF	-	TRBV28	TRBJ2-7	-
TGTGCCAGCAGCTTAGCGACTATGAATTCACCCCTCCACTTT	CASSLATMNSPLHF	-	TRBV7-8	TRBJ1-6	once
TGTGCCTGGAAGGGTGGGACAGGGGGCACTGAAGCTTTCTTT	CAWKGGTGGTEAFF	TRBD1	TRBV30	TRBJ1-1	-
TGTGCCAGCAGTGATGAGACTAGCGGGGGAAATACGCAGTATTTT	CASSDETSGGNTQYF	TRBD2	TRBV6-4	TRBJ2-3	few
TGCGCCAGCAGCTTGCAGCGGGGGGGAACAGATACGCAGTATTTT	CASSLQRGGTDTQYF	TRBD2	TRBV5-1	TRBJ2-3	-
TGTGCCAGCAGCCCGCGGACAGGGGGCTCCGAGGGGGCTTTCTTT	CASSPRTGGSEGAFF	TRBD1	TRBV7-2	TRBJ1-1	-
TGTGCCAGCAGCTGGACTAGCGGGCTTAGGGCGCAGTATTTT	CASSWTSGLRAQYF	TRBD2	TRBV11-2	TRBJ2-3	-
TGTGCCAGCAGCTTAGGACAGGGACTGTACCAAGAGACCCAGTACTTC	CASSLGQGLYQETQYF	-	TRBV7-9	TRBJ2-5	-
TGTGCCAGCAGTTTCTACAGGGGAAGCTACGAGCAGTACTTC	CASSFYRGSYEQYF	TRBD1	TRBV27	TRBJ2-7	-
TGTGCCAGCAAAGTAGCGGGGGGACTCTATACGCAGTATTTT	CASKVAGGLYTQYF	TRBD2	TRBV2	TRBJ2-3	-